Presented here are 9 T cell receptor beta chains from one specimen sequenced in a study of cytomegalovirus exposure and HLA in healthy donors. Clones were sequenced by immunoSEQ multiplex PCR, and TCRdb holds only the in-frame ones, with some missing. This sample has 150,000 to 180,000 clones, with about 82% found just once. The source material was PBMCs. The receptors derive from a human donor in good health.

This sequence joins TRBV7-9 and TRBJ2-1, with no clear D. Germline CDR1 is SEHNR and CDR2 is FQNEAQ (reference sequence). V was cut by 0 bases and J by 5 bases, with 5 bases left in between. The CDR3 extends over 13 amino acids. The CDR3 bases are TGTGCCAGCAGCTTAGCGCGAGACAATGAGCAGTTCTTC. Amino acids: CASSLARDNEQFF.

The chain is built from TRBV28 and TRBJ2-1; D gene ambiguous. Between the trimmed V and J ends, which lost 6 bases and 2 bases, there was a span of 11 bases. CDR1 is MDHEN, CDR2 SYDVKM, per germline. This CDR3 is 14 amino acids long. CDR3 amino acids: CASSLAAPYNEQFF. In nucleotides, the CDR3 is TGTGCCAGCAGCCTCGCGGCCCCCTACAATGAGCAGTTCTTC.

J is TRBJ2-5 and V is TRBV18; D is uncertain. Trimming removed 3 bases from V and 4 bases from J, with 9 bases in between. The CDR3 consists of 13 residues. Germline-derived CDR1 and CDR2 are KGHSH and LQKENI. CDR3 sequence (DNA): TGTGCCAGCTCACCGGTGAGTGCAGAGACCCAGTACTTC. The encoded protein is CASSPVSAETQYF.

A few counts support this clone. V is TRBV9 and J is TRBJ1-6, with a possible D match to TRBD1 (5 bases). V lost 0 bases to trimming and J lost 10 bases, with 11 bases between them. Germline CDR1 is SGDLS and CDR2 is YYNGEE. The CDR3 extends over 14 amino acids. The CDR3 DNA sequence: TGTGCCAGCAGCGTAGGGGGACTGGGGTCACCCCTCCACTTT. This sequence encodes CASSVGGLGSPLHF.

The rearrangement joins TRBV19 to TRBJ2-5; weak D call: TRBD2 (5 bases). V lost 8 bases to trimming and J lost 2 bases, with 12 bases between them. Germline-derived CDR1 and CDR2 are LNHDA and SQIVND (reference sequence). This CDR3 has 13 amino acids. The CDR3 spells CASSEALQETQYF. CDR3 nucleotide sequence: TGTGCCAGTTCGGAGGCCTTACAAGAGACCCAGTACTTC.

The gene calls are TRBV4-3 and TRBJ1-5; no firm D call. The germline CDR1 and CDR2 sequences are LGHNA and YSLEER. With 1 base removed from V and 4 bases from J, the gap between germline ends came to 5 bases. The CDR3 is 13 amino acids. The CDR3 DNA is TGCGCCAGCAGCCAAGGACATAATCAGCCCCAGCATTTT. Protein: CASSQGHNQPQHF.

The chain recombines TRBV28 with TRBJ1-5; 12 bases are a match to TRBD1. After removal of 3 bases from V and 7 bases from J, the junction contained 4 bases not matched to a gene. The CDR3 is 15 residues long. Germline CDR1 reads MDHEN; CDR2 reads SYDVKM. CDR3 protein: CASSFRDRGLQPQHF. The CDR3 DNA sequence: TGTGCCAGCAGTTTTCGGGACAGGGGGCTCCAGCCCCAGCATTTT.

The V call is TRBV18, the J call TRBJ2-5; 7 positions match TRBD2. The CDR3 loop spans 15 amino acids. V shed 3 bases and J 6 bases; nucleotides not matched to a gene: 10. CDR1 is KGHSH, CDR2 LQKENI, per germline. The chain's CDR3 is CASSPNSGSRKTQYF. DNA of the CDR3: TGTGCCAGCTCACCCAATAGCGGGTCGCGGAAGACCCAGTACTTC.

CDR3 sequence reads: CASSISGDYQPQHF. In nucleotides, the CDR3 is TGTGCCAGTAGTATATCAGGGGATTATCAGCCCCAGCATTTT. The chain is built from TRBV19 and TRBJ1-5; tentative D call: TRBD1 (6 bases). There are 14 residues in the CDR3. Between the trimmed V and J ends, which lost 2 bases and 5 bases, there was a span of 10 bases. CDR1 LNHDA and CDR2 SQIVND come from the germline V gene (reference sequence). Filled out from reference TRBV19 and TRBJ1-5, the complete variable domain reads DGGITQSPKYLFRKEGQNVTLSCEQNLNHDAMYWYRQDPGQGLRLIYYSQIVNDFQKGDIAEGYSVSREKKESFPLTVTSAQKNPTAFYLCASSISGDYQPQHFGDGTRLSIL.